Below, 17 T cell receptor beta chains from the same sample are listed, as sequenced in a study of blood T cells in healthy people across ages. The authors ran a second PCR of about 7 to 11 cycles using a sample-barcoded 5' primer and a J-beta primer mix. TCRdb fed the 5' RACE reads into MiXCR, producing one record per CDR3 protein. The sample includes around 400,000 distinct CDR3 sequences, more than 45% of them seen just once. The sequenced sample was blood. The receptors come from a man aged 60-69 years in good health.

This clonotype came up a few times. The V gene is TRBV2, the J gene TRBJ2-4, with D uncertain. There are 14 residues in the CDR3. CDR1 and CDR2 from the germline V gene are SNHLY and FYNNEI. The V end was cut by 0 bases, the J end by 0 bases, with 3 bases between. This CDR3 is CASSEALAKNIQYF. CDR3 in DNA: TGTGCCAGCAGTGAAGCGCTAGCCAAAAACATTCAGTACTTC.

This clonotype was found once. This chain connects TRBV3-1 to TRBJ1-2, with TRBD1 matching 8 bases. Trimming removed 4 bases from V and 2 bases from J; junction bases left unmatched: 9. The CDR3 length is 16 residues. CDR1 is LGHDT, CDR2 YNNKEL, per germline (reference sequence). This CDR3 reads CASSPSDRGTNYGYTF. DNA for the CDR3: TGTGCCAGCAGCCCATCCGACAGGGGTACGAACTATGGCTACACCTTC.

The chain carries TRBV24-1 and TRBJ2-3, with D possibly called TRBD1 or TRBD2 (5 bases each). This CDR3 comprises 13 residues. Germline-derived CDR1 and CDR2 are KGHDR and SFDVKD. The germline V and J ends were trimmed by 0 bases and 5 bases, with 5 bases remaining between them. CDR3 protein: CATSDLGGDTQYF. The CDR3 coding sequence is TGTGCCACCAGTGATTTGGGGGGAGATACGCAGTATTTT.

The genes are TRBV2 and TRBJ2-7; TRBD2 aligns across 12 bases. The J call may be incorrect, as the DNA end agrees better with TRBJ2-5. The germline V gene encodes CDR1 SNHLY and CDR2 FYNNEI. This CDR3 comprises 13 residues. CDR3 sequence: CASTGTSGETQYF. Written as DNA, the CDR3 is TGTGCCAGCACCGGGACTAGCGGGGAGACCCAGTACTTC.

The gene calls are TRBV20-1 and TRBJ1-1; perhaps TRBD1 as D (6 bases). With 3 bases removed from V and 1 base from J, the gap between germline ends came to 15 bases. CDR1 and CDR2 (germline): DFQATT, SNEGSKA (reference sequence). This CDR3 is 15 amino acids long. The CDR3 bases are TGCAGTGCTAGGCCCCCCACAGGGAAGAACACTGAAGCTTTCTTT. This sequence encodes CSARPPTGKNTEAFF.

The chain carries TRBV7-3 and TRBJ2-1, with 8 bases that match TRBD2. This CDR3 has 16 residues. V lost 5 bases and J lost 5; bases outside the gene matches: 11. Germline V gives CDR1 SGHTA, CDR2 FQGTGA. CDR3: CASSGTGTRFHNEQFF. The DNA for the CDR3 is TGTGCCAGCAGCGGAACCGGGACTAGGTTTCACAATGAGCAGTTCTTC.

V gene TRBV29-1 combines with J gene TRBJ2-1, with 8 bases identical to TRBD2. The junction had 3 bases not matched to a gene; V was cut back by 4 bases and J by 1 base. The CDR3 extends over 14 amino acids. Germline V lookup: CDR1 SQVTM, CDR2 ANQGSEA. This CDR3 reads CSVVGGGSYNEQFF. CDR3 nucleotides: TGCAGCGTTGTCGGCGGGGGGTCCTACAATGAGCAGTTCTTC.

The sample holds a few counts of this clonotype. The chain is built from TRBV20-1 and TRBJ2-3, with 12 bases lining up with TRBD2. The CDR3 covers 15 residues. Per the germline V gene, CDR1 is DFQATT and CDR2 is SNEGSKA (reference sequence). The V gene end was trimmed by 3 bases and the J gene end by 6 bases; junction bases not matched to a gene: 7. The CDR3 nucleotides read TGCAGTGCTAGGCCGACTAGCGGGAGCGGGGATACGCAGTATTTT. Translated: CSARPTSGSGDTQYF.

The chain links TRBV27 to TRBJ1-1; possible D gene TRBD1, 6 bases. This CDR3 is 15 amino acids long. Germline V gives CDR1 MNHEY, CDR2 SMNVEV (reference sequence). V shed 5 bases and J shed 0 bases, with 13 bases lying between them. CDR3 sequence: CASSPTGRMNTEAFF. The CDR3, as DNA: TGTGCCAGCAGTCCGACAGGACGAATGAACACTGAAGCTTTCTTT.

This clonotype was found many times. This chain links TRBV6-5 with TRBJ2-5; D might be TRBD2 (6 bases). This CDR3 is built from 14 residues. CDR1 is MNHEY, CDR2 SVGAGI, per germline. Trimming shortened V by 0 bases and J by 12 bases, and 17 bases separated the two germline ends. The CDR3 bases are TGTGCCAGCAGTTACTCCCCAGGGACCGGGACTGAGTACTTC. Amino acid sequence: CASSYSPGTGTEYF.

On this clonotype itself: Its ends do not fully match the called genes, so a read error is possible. The CDR3 region has the DNA TGTGCCAGCAGCGTATCCGGGAACGAGCGGTACTTC. Its translation is CASSVSGNERYF. The chain joins TRBV9 to TRBJ2-7; D is perhaps TRBD2 (5 bases). The CDR3 is 12 amino acids. Per germline, CDR1 SGDLS and CDR2 YYNGEE.

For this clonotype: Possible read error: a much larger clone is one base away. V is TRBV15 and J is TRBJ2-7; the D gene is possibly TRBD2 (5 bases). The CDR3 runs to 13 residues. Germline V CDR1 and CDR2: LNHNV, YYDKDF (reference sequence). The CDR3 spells CAASSDTAVEQYF. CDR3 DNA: TGTGCCGCCAGCAGCGACACAGCGGTCGAGCAGTACTTC.

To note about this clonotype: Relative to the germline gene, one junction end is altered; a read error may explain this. The CDR3 DNA follows: TGTACTAGTGGCACCACATCCCTCCAGAACACCGGGGAGCTGTTTTTT. Translating it yields CTSGTTSLQNTGELFF. J is TRBJ2-2 and V is TRBV12-5; possible D gene TRBD2, 5 bases. CDR3 length: 16 residues. Germline CDR1 is LGHNT and CDR2 is FRNRAP.

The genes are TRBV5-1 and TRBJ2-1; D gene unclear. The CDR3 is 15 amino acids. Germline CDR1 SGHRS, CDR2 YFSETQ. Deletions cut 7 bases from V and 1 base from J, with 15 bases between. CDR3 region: CASRPQYLSYNEQFF. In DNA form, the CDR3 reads TGCGCCAGCCGACCACAGTACCTTTCCTACAATGAGCAGTTCTTC.

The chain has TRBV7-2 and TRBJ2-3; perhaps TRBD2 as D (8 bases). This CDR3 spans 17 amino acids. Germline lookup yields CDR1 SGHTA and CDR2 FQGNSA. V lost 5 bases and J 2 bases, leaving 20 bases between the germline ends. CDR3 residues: CASSQGGGGPYTDTQYF. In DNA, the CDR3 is TGTGCCAGCAGCCAGGGGGGCGGGGGGCCCTACACAGATACGCAGTATTTT.

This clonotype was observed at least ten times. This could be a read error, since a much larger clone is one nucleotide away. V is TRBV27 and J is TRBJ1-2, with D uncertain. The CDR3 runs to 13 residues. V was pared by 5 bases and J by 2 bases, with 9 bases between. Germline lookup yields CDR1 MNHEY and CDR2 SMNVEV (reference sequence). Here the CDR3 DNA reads TGTGCCAGCAGTGGCGAAGGGAACTATGGCTACACCTTC. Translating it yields CASSGEGNYGYTF.

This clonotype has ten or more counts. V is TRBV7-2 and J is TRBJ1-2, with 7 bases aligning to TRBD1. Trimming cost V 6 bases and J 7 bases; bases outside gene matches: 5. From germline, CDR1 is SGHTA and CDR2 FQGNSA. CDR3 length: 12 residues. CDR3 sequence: CASSLRQGGYTF. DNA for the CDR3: TGTGCCAGCAGTTTGCGACAGGGTGGCTACACCTTC.